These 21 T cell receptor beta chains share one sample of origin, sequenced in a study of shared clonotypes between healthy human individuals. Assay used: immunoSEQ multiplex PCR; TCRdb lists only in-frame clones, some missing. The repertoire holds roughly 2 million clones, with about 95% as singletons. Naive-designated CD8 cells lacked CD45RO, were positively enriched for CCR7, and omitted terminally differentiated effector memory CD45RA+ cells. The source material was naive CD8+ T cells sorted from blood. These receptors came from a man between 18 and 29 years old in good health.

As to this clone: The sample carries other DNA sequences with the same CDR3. The CDR3: CASSGAGGYEQYF. CDR3 nucleotides: TGTGCCAGCAGTGGAGCGGGAGGATACGAGCAGTACTTC. The chain recombines TRBV2 with TRBJ2-7; 9 bases align to TRBD2. Trimming at V came to 4 bases and at J to 4 bases, leaving 2 bases not matched to a gene. Germline CDR1 SNHLY, CDR2 FYNNEI. This CDR3 has 13 amino acids.

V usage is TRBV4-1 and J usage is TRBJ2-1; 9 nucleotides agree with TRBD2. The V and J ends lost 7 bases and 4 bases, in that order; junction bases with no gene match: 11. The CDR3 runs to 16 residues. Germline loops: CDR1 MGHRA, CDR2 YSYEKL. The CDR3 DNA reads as TGCGCCAGCACCCTTACCGCGGGGGGGCAGTACAATGAGCAGTTCTTC. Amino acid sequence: CASTLTAGGQYNEQFF.

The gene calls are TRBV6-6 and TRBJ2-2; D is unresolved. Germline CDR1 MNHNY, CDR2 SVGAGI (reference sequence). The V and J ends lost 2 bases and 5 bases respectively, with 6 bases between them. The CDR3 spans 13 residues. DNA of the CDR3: TGTGCCAGCAGTTACCTAAAGACCGGGGAGCTGTTTTTT. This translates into CASSYLKTGELFF.

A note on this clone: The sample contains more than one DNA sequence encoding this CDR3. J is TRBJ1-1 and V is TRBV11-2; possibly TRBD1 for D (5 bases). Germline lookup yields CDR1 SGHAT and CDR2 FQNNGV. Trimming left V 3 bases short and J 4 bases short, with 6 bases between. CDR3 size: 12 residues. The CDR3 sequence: CASSLGRTEAFF. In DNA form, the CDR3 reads TGTGCCAGCAGCTTGGGACGCACTGAAGCTTTCTTT.

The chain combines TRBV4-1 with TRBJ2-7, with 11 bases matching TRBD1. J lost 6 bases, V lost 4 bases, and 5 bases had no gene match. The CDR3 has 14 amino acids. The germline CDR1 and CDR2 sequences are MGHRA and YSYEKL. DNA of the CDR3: TGCGCCAGCAGCCCTGGACAGGGGGCGAGCGAGCAGTACTTC. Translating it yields CASSPGQGASEQYF.

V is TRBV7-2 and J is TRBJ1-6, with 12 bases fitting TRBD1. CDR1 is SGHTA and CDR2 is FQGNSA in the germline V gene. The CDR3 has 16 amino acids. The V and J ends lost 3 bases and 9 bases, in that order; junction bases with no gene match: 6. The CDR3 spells CASSLEGQGAGSPLHF. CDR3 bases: TGTGCCAGCAGCTTGGAGGGACAGGGGGCGGGTTCACCCCTCCACTTT.

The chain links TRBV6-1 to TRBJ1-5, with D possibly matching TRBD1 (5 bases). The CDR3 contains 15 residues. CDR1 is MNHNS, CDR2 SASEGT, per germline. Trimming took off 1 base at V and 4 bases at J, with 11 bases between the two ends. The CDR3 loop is CASSEVPGMNQPQHF. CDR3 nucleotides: TGTGCCAGCAGTGAAGTCCCAGGGATGAATCAGCCCCAGCATTTT.

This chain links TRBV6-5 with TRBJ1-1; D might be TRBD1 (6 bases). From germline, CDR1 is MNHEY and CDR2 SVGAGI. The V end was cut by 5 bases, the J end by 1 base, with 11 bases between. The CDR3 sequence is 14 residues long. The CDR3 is CASSHLTGNTEAFF. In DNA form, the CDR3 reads TGTGCCAGCAGTCACCTGACAGGGAACACTGAAGCTTTCTTT.

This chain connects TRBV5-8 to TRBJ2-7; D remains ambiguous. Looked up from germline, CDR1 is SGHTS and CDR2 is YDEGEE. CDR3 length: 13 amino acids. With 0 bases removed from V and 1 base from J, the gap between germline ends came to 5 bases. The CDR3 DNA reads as TGTGCCAGCAGCTTGGGTCGATCCTACGAGCAGTACTTC. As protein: CASSLGRSYEQYF.

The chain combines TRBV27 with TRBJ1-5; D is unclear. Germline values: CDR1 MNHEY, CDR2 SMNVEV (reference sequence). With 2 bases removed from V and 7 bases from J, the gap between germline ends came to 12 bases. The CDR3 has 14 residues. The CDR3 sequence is CASSLGVASQPQHF. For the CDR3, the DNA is TGTGCCAGCAGTTTAGGGGTCGCGAGCCAGCCCCAGCATTTT.

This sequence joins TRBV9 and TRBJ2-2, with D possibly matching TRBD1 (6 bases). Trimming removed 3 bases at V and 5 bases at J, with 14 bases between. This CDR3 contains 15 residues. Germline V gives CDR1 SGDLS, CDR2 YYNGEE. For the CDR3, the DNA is TGTGCCAGCAGCGCAACAGAGGGGGAGACCGGGGAGCTGTTTTTT. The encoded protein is CASSATEGETGELFF.

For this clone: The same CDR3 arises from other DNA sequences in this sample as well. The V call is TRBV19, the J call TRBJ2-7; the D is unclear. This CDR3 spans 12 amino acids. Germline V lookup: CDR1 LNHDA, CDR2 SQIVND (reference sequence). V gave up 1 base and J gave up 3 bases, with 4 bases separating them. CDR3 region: CASSIAGYEQYF. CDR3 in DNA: TGTGCCAGTAGTATAGCTGGCTACGAGCAGTACTTC.

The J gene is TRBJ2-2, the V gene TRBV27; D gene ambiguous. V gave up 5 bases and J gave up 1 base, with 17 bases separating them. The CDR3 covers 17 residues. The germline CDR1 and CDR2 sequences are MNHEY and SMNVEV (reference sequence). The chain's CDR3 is CASSELGVSGNTGELFF. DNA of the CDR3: TGTGCCAGCAGTGAGCTTGGGGTGTCGGGGAACACCGGGGAGCTGTTTTTT.

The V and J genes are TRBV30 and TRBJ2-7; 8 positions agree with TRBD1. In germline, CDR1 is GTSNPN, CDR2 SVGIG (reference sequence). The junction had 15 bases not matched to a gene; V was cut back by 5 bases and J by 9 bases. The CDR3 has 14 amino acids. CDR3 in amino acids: CAWEGTGTPPGQYF. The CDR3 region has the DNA TGTGCCTGGGAGGGGACAGGAACTCCCCCCGGGCAGTACTTC.

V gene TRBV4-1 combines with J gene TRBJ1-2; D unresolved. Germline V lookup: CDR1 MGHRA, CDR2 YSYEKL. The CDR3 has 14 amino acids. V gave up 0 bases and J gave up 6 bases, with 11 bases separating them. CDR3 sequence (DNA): TGCGCCAGCAGCCAAGATGGTGGGTGGGATGGCTACACCTTC. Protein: CASSQDGGWDGYTF.

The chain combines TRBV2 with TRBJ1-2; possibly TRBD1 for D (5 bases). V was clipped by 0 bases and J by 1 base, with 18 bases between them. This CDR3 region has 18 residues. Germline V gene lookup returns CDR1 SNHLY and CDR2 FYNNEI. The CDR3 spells CASSEALGTGILNYGYTF. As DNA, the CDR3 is TGTGCCAGCAGTGAAGCCCTAGGGACGGGAATTCTTAACTATGGCTACACCTTC.

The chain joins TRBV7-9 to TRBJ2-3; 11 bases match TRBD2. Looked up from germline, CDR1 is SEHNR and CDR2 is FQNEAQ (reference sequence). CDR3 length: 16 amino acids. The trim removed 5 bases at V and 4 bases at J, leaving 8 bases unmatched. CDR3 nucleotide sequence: TGTGCCAGCAGCGCGGGACTAGCGGTCCCCGCAGATACGCAGTATTTT. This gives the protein CASSAGLAVPADTQYF.

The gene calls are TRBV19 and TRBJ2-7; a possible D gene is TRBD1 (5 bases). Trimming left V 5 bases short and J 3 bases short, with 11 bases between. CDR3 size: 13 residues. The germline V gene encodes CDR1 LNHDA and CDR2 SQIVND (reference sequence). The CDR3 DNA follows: TGTGCCAGTAGTGACCGACAGATCTACGAGCAGTACTTC. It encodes CASSDRQIYEQYF.

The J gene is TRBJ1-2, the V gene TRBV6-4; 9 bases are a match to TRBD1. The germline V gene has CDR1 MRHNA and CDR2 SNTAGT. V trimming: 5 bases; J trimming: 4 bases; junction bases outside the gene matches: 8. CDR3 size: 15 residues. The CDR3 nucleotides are TGTGCCAGCAGTTCTCGGACAGGGGACTCCTATGGCTACACCTTC. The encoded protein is CASSSRTGDSYGYTF.

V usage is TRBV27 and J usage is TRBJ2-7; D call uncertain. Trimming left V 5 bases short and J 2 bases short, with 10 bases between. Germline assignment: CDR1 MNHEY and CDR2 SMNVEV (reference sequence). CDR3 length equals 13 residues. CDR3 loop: CASSPSPAYEQYF. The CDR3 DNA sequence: TGTGCCAGCAGTCCCTCCCCGGCCTACGAGCAGTACTTC.

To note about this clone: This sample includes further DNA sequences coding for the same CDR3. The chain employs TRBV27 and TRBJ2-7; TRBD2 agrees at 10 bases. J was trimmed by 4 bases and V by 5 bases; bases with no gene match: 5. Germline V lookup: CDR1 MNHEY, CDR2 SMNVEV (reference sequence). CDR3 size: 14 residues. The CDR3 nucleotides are TGTGCCAGCAGTCCGGGACTAGCGCTATACGAGCAGTACTTC. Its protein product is CASSPGLALYEQYF.